The next 26 T cell receptor beta chains were all read from a single sample in a study of blood T cells in healthy people across ages. Together with a sample-barcoded 5' primer, a J-beta primer mix was included in a second PCR lasting roughly 6 to 12 cycles. TCRdb reprocessed the 5' RACE reads via MiXCR and lists one record per CDR3 protein. Of about 620,000 distinct CDR3 sequences listed, more than 45% are singletons. The sample was blood. The receptors derive from an elderly woman in good health.

The chain couples TRBV7-2 to TRBJ2-7, with a weak D call TRBD2 (5 bases). V gave up 7 bases and J gave up 4 bases, with 14 bases separating them. The germline CDR1 and CDR2 sequences are SGHTA and FQGNSA. This CDR3 has 13 amino acids. For the CDR3, the DNA is TGTGCCAGCACTAAAGGCCCGGGGTACGAGCAGTACTTC. This codes for CASTKGPGYEQYF.

The chain carries TRBV7-2 and TRBJ2-3; D may be TRBD2 (5 bases). Trimming removed 5 bases at V and 4 bases at J, with 7 bases between. This CDR3 region has 12 residues. From germline, CDR1 is SGHTA and CDR2 FQGNSA. Written as DNA, the CDR3 is TGTGCCAGCAGCCCACTAGCAGATACGCAGTATTTT. Translating it yields CASSPLADTQYF.

The chain couples TRBV25-1 to TRBJ2-1; 9 nucleotides agree with TRBD2. Germline CDR1 MGHDK, CDR2 SYGVNS. V dropped 2 bases and J dropped 7; count of bases not matched to a gene: 9. CDR3 size: 16 residues. CDR3 sequence: CASSEVPSGVNNEQFF. Here the CDR3 DNA reads TGTGCCAGCAGTGAAGTGCCTAGCGGGGTCAATAATGAGCAGTTCTTC. The full variable domain, completed using reference TRBV25-1 and TRBJ2-1, is EADIYQTPRYLVIGTGKKITLECSQTMGHDKMYWYQQDPGMELHLIHYSYGVNSTEKGDLSSESTVSRIRTEHFPLTLESARPSHTSQYLCASSEVPSGVNNEQFFGPGTRLTVL.

The CDR3 reads CASSLGVAAQHF. The CDR3, as DNA: TGTGCCAGCAGTTTAGGGGTGGCGGCCCAGCATTTT. The rearrangement joins TRBV12-3 or TRBV12-4 to TRBJ1-5, with D unclear. The CDR3 sequence is 12 residues long. V was cut by 1 base and J by 11 bases, with 9 bases left in between.

Remarks on this clonotype: This could be a read error, since a much larger clone is one nucleotide away. The rearrangement uses TRBV7-2 and TRBJ2-7; no definite D call. Germline loops: CDR1 SGHTA, CDR2 FQGNSA. Trimming shortened V by 1 base and J by 7 bases, and 14 bases separated the two germline ends. The CDR3 covers 14 residues. DNA of the CDR3: TGTGCCAGCAGCTTAGAGGCGGTTTACAATGAGCAGTACTTC. Translation gives CASSLEAVYNEQYF. Combining the CDR3 with reference TRBV7-2 and TRBJ2-7 gives the whole variable domain GAGVSQSPSNKVTEKGKDVELRCDPISGHTALYWYRQSLGQGLEFLIYFQGNSAPDKSGLPSDRFSAERTGGSVSTLTIQRTQQEDSAVYLCASSLEAVYNEQYFGPGTRLTVT.

The chain has TRBV20-1 and TRBJ2-1; D gene unclear. The CDR3 is made up of 16 amino acids. V shed 0 bases and J shed 8 bases, with 20 bases lying between them. CDR1 and CDR2 from the germline V gene are DFQATT and SNEGSKA (reference sequence). CDR3 sequence (DNA): TGCAGTGCTAGAGATTCTCTCGGTATCAATTCACATGAGCAGTTCTTC. Amino acid sequence: CSARDSLGINSHEQFF.

The V call is TRBV30, the J call TRBJ2-5; D unresolved. CDR3 length equals 13 residues. The V gene lost 0 bases and the J gene lost 5 bases, with 10 bases spanning the gap. Germline V gene sequence: CDR1 GTSNPN, CDR2 SVGIG (reference sequence). CDR3 region: CAWSVQGPETQYF. As DNA, the CDR3 is TGTGCCTGGAGTGTACAAGGGCCCGAGACCCAGTACTTC.

With respect to this clonotype: With a much larger clone just one base away, this may be a read error. The V and J genes are TRBV20-1 and TRBJ2-5; the match to TRBD1 covers 7 bases. V gave up 1 base and J gave up 7 bases; unmatched junction bases: 12. This CDR3 has 15 residues. Germline V gene sequence: CDR1 DFQATT, CDR2 SNEGSKA (reference sequence). The chain's CDR3 is CSARGGQLLWGTQYF. The CDR3 nucleotides are TGCAGTGCTAGAGGGGGACAGCTTCTTTGGGGGACCCAGTACTTC.

This rearrangement joins TRBV20-1 to TRBJ1-5, with a weak D call TRBD1 (6 bases). V lost 6 bases and J lost 5, with 17 bases in between. CDR1 DFQATT and CDR2 SNEGSKA come from the germline V gene (reference sequence). The CDR3 length is 14 residues. This CDR3 is CSAIAGTPDQPQHF. CDR3 DNA: TGCAGTGCAATTGCTGGGACACCCGATCAGCCCCAGCATTTT.

The gene calls are TRBV20-1 and TRBJ1-5, with TRBD1 matching over 8 bases. Germline V gives CDR1 DFQATT, CDR2 SNEGSKA (reference sequence). The CDR3 contains 16 residues. The trim removed 3 bases at V and 0 bases at J, leaving 7 bases unmatched. CDR3 nucleotide sequence: TGCAGTGCTAGCCCCGGGACAGGTTATAGCAATCAGCCCCAGCATTTT. Translated, it gives CSASPGTGYSNQPQHF.

A remark on this clonotype: One end of the junction fails to match germline, which may point to a read error. The chain employs TRBV20-1 and TRBJ2-1; TRBD2 is a possible D gene (6 bases). The CDR3 runs 15 residues. Germline-derived CDR1 and CDR2 are DFQATT and SNEGSKA (reference sequence). CDR3 sequence: CSARIRGSSYDEQFF. DNA for the CDR3: TGCAGTGCTAGGATTCGGGGGAGCTCCTACGATGAGCAGTTCTTC.

V usage is TRBV10-2 and J usage is TRBJ2-1, with D perhaps TRBD2 (5 bases). The closer fit of TRBJ2-7 to the DNA end suggests the J call may be wrong. Germline loops: CDR1 WSHSY, CDR2 SAAADI. CDR3 size: 18 residues. The CDR3 loop reads CASSQDSALPVDYNEQYF. The DNA of the CDR3 is TGCGCCAGCAGCCAAGATTCGGCCCTGCCCGTCGACTACAATGAGCAGTACTTC.

For this clonotype: A much larger clonotype is one base distant, so this may be a read error. This rearrangement joins TRBV20-1 to TRBJ2-1; D unclear. In germline, CDR1 is DFQATT, CDR2 SNEGSKA (reference sequence). The CDR3 consists of 15 residues. The V end was cut by 4 bases, the J end by 1 base, with 14 bases between. DNA of the CDR3: TGCAGTGCTACATCCCGCCGCGGATCCTACAATGAGCAGTTCTTC. Translating gives CSATSRRGSYNEQFF.

This clonotype was observed many times. The chain is built from TRBV20-1 and TRBJ2-5; 12 bases match TRBD2. CDR3 length: 14 amino acids. The germline V gene encodes CDR1 DFQATT and CDR2 SNEGSKA (reference sequence). Trimming cost V 0 bases and J 7 bases; bases outside gene matches: 3. CDR3 nucleotides: TGCAGTGCTAGAGATACTAGCGGGAGGAGGACCCAGTACTTC. This gives the protein CSARDTSGRRTQYF.

This clonotype appeared many times. The rearrangement uses TRBV19 and TRBJ2-7, with D possibly being TRBD1 (6 bases). The V gene's germline CDR1 is LNHDA and CDR2 SQIVND (reference sequence). The CDR3 has 14 residues. The germline V and J ends were trimmed by 2 bases and 0 bases, with 8 bases remaining between them. The CDR3, as DNA: TGTGCCAGTAGTATACCGGACAGCTCCTACGAGCAGTACTTC. Its translation is CASSIPDSSYEQYF.

Concerning this clonotype itself: It may be a read error: a sequence one base away is much more abundant. The chain combines TRBV27 with TRBJ2-7; 8 nucleotides match TRBD1. Germline lookup yields CDR1 MNHEY and CDR2 SMNVEV (reference sequence). V lost 5 bases, J lost 6 bases, and 9 bases stayed unmatched. The CDR3 is 14 residues long. The CDR3 sequence is CASSRTGGLGEQYF. For the CDR3, the DNA is TGTGCCAGCAGTAGAACAGGGGGGTTGGGCGAGCAGTACTTC.

The J gene is TRBJ2-1, the V gene TRBV6-2 or TRBV6-3; D is undetermined. The germline gives CDR1 MNHEY, CDR2 SVGEGT. The ends were cut back, 6 bases at V and 9 bases at J, with 9 bases in the middle. The CDR3 extends over 11 amino acids. CDR3 region: CASSKVIEQFF. The CDR3 nucleotides are TGTGCCAGCAGCAAAGTCATTGAGCAGTTCTTC.

The chain uses TRBV29-1 and TRBJ1-3; D unresolved. Trimming pared 7 bases from V and 9 bases from J, leaving 19 bases between. CDR3 length: 13 residues. Germline V gene data show CDR1 as SQVTM and CDR2 as ANQGSEA. In DNA, the CDR3 is TGCAGCGCATCCGCCGGGGTTCACCGCACCATATATTTT. It translates to CSASAGVHRTIYF.

The chain combines TRBV3-1 with TRBJ1-6; a weak D match, TRBD1 (5 bases). The germline gives CDR1 LGHDT, CDR2 YNNKEL (reference sequence). The CDR3 loop spans 15 amino acids. V lost 6 bases, J lost 4 bases, and 13 bases lay in between. CDR3 sequence (DNA): TGTGCCAGCAGGGCCGGGACCGCTTATAATTCACCCCTCCACTTT. As protein: CASRAGTAYNSPLHF.

This clonotype was seen a few times. One base away lies a much larger clone, so this may be a sequencing read error. The V and J genes are TRBV20-1 and TRBJ2-1; a possible D gene is TRBD1 (6 bases). The J call is doubtful: the DNA matches TRBJ2-7 better. There are 14 residues in the CDR3. Germline V CDR1 and CDR2: DFQATT, SNEGSKA (reference sequence). The chain's CDR3 is CSAREGQAYNEQYF. CDR3 in DNA: TGCAGTGCTAGAGAGGGACAAGCCTACAATGAGCAGTACTTC.

Ten or more counts support this clonotype. The rearrangement links TRBV5-1 to TRBJ1-1; weak D call: TRBD1 (6 bases). The CDR3 runs 13 residues. Trimming left V 0 bases short and J 4 bases short, with 7 bases between. Germline V lookup: CDR1 SGHRS, CDR2 YFSETQ. CDR3 sequence (DNA): TGCGCCAGCAGCTTGGGAGGGGGCACTGAAGCTTTCTTT. Translating gives CASSLGGGTEAFF.

There are many counts of this clonotype. The rearrangement uses TRBV13 and TRBJ2-1; TRBD2 agrees at 7 bases. The CDR3 covers 16 residues. The germline V gene has CDR1 PRHDT and CDR2 FYEKMQ (reference sequence). V trimming: 4 bases; J trimming: 2 bases; junction bases outside the gene matches: 8. The CDR3 is CASSSISGVAYNEQFF. The CDR3 bases are TGTGCCAGCAGCTCGATCAGCGGGGTGGCCTACAATGAGCAGTTCTTC.

With regard to this clonotype: Possible read error: a much larger clone is one base away. This sequence joins TRBV25-1 and TRBJ2-1, with D possibly being TRBD2 (5 bases). V was shortened by 4 bases and J by 4 bases, with 11 bases between the two germline ends. From germline, CDR1 is MGHDK and CDR2 SYGVNS. This CDR3 region has 14 residues. In DNA, the CDR3 is TGTGCCAGCAGTGGAGTACTAGAATACAATGAGCAGTTCTTC. Encoded protein: CASSGVLEYNEQFF. Variable domain in full (rest from reference TRBV25-1 and TRBJ2-1): EADIYQTPRYLVIGTGKKITLECSQTMGHDKMYWYQQDPGMELHLIHYSYGVNSTEKGDLSSESTVSRIRTEHFPLTLESARPSHTSQYLCASSGVLEYNEQFFGPGTRLTVL.

This chain connects TRBV10-3 to TRBJ1-5; TRBD1 matches at 8 bases. The V gene's germline CDR1 is ENHRY and CDR2 SYGVKD. J was trimmed by 0 bases and V by 11 bases; bases with no gene match: 6. The CDR3 contains 14 residues. CDR3 DNA: TGTGCCGCATCGACAGGGGATAGCAATCAGCCCCAGCATTTT. This codes for CAASTGDSNQPQHF.

This chain connects TRBV20-1 to TRBJ2-7; 7 bases fit TRBD1. The CDR3 contains 14 residues. With 4 bases clipped from V and 0 bases from J, the junction kept 6 bases outside the gene matches. Germline V gene data show CDR1 as DFQATT and CDR2 as SNEGSKA (reference sequence). In nucleotides, the CDR3 is TGCAGTGCTACCCCCCGGGACAGCTCCTACGAGCAGTACTTC. This translates into CSATPRDSSYEQYF.

Only one count was recorded for this clonotype. A much larger clone lies one base from this, so it may be a read error. V is TRBV20-1 and J is TRBJ2-1; 9 nucleotides line up with TRBD2. The last part of the DNA fits TRBJ2-7 better; the J call may be wrong. CDR3 length: 15 amino acids. CDR1 is DFQATT, CDR2 SNEGSKA, per germline (reference sequence). CDR3 amino acids: CSARFSGSSYNEQYF. The CDR3 DNA is TGCAGTGCTCGCTTTAGCGGGAGTTCGTACAATGAGCAGTACTTC.